This entry lists 29 T cell receptor beta chains sequenced from one sample in a study of T cell changes during pregnancy in multiple sclerosis. The assay was immunoSEQ multiplex PCR, and TCRdb's table has in-frame clones only and misses some. The sample has some 130,000 clones; about 96% are singletons. The input for sequencing was peripheral blood, taken after pregnancy. All receptors derive from a female donor with multiple sclerosis, enrolled in a pregnancy study.

The rearrangement joins TRBV5-8 to TRBJ1-2; 11 nucleotides line up with TRBD1. The CDR3 contains 15 residues. Germline V gene data show CDR1 as SGHTS and CDR2 as YDEGEE. With V trimmed by 5 bases and J by 2 bases, 5 bases remained unmatched. CDR3 sequence reads: CASSWTGGTNYGYTF. The CDR3 nucleotides are TGTGCCAGCAGTTGGACAGGGGGCACAAACTATGGCTACACCTTC. Variable domain in full (rest from reference TRBV5-8 and TRBJ1-2): EAGVTQSPTHLIKTRGQQATLRCSPISGHTSVYWYQQALGLGLQFLLWYDEGEERNRGNFPPRFSGRQFPNYSSELNVNALELEDSALYLCASSWTGGTNYGYTFGSGTRLTVV.

The chain carries TRBV30 and TRBJ2-7, with no clear D. This CDR3 contains 11 residues. The germline V gene encodes CDR1 GTSNPN and CDR2 SVGIG (reference sequence). The V and J ends lost 2 bases and 4 bases respectively, with 6 bases between them. In DNA, the CDR3 is TGTGCCTGGAGTCCCTCTTACGAGCAGTACTTC. Amino acid sequence: CAWSPSYEQYF.

The V gene is TRBV29-1, the J gene TRBJ2-1, with 8 bases identical to TRBD1. V was clipped by 6 bases and J by 10 bases; unmatched bases: 11. This CDR3 comprises 13 residues. Germline values: CDR1 SQVTM, CDR2 ANQGSEA. CDR3 coding DNA: TGCAGCGTACGACAGGGGACGGGAACGGAGCAGTTCTTC. It yields the protein CSVRQGTGTEQFF.

The chain has TRBV6-1 and TRBJ1-5, with D possibly being TRBD1 (6 bases). Germline V gene lookup returns CDR1 MNHNS and CDR2 SASEGT. The CDR3 extends over 12 amino acids. The CDR3 DNA is TGTGTGGCAGGGGCGTTAAATCAGCCCCAGCATTTT. The encoded protein is CVAGALNQPQHF.

The rearrangement links TRBV7-9 to TRBJ2-2; perhaps TRBD2 as D (5 bases). The CDR3 has 16 residues. Germline assignment: CDR1 SEHNR and CDR2 FQNEAQ (reference sequence). With 5 bases removed from V and 7 bases from J, the gap between germline ends came to 20 bases. The CDR3: CASSPIWARADGELFF. In DNA, the CDR3 is TGTGCCAGCAGCCCAATTTGGGCCCGAGCGGACGGGGAGCTGTTTTTT.

The gene calls are TRBV7-2 and TRBJ1-2; 9 nucleotides match TRBD1. Germline V gives CDR1 SGHTA, CDR2 FQGNSA. Unmatched junction bases numbered 6, after V lost 5 bases and J lost 2 bases. CDR3 size: 15 residues. DNA of the CDR3: TGTGCCAGCAGCCCCTATGGGACAGGGAACTATGGCTACACCTTC. This codes for CASSPYGTGNYGYTF. The whole variable domain, remainder taken from reference TRBV7-2 and TRBJ1-2, is GAGVSQSPSNKVTEKGKDVELRCDPISGHTALYWYRQSLGQGLEFLIYFQGNSAPDKSGLPSDRFSAERTGGSVSTLTIQRTQQEDSAVYLCASSPYGTGNYGYTFGSGTRLTVV.

The chain couples TRBV5-1 to TRBJ2-1, with TRBD2 as a possible D gene (6 bases). V was clipped by 2 bases and J by 0 bases, with 9 bases between them. Per germline, CDR1 SGHRS and CDR2 YFSETQ. The CDR3 sequence is 15 residues long. CDR3 DNA: TGCGCCAGCAGCTTTAGCGGTAACTCCTACAATGAGCAGTTCTTC. Translating gives CASSFSGNSYNEQFF.

The CDR3, as DNA: TGTGCCATCAGTGAGTCCGGGACTAGTTCGGATGAGCAGTTCTTC. Translating gives CAISESGTSSDEQFF. V and J are TRBV10-3 and TRBJ2-1; 8 bases are shared with TRBD2. Per germline, CDR1 ENHRY and CDR2 SYGVKD. The trim removed 0 bases at V and 8 bases at J, leaving 6 bases unmatched. The CDR3 sequence is 15 residues long.

J is TRBJ2-1 and V is TRBV5-4, with TRBD1 matching 10 bases. Germline V gene lookup returns CDR1 SGHNT and CDR2 YYREEE (reference sequence). The CDR3 has 16 residues. V lost 4 bases and J lost 8; bases outside the gene matches: 12. This CDR3 is CASSRGGQGFSDEQFF. The CDR3 region has the DNA TGTGCCAGCAGCCGGGGGGGACAGGGGTTTTCGGATGAGCAGTTCTTC.

This clone was detected once. The V call is TRBV27, the J call TRBJ2-7, with D possibly matching TRBD2 (6 bases). This CDR3 comprises 14 residues. Germline V gene data show CDR1 as MNHEY and CDR2 as SMNVEV (reference sequence). V was clipped by 7 bases and J by 3 bases, with 16 bases between them. The CDR3 sequence: CASKDVGGVYEQYF. CDR3 bases: TGTGCCAGCAAGGACGTCGGAGGGGTCTACGAGCAGTACTTC.

CDR3: CASSSRNEKLFF. The CDR3 DNA reads as TGTGCCAGTAGTTCGCGGAATGAAAAACTGTTTTTT. The rearrangement uses TRBV19 and TRBJ1-4; unclear D gene. V was clipped by 5 bases and J by 5 bases, with 6 bases between them. The germline V gene has CDR1 LNHDA and CDR2 SQIVND (reference sequence). CDR3 size: 12 residues.

The chain employs TRBV2 and TRBJ2-1; 12 nucleotides agree with TRBD2. This CDR3 comprises 16 residues. Germline-derived CDR1 and CDR2 are SNHLY and FYNNEI. The V gene end was trimmed by 4 bases and the J gene end by 7 bases; junction bases not matched to a gene: 8. In DNA, the CDR3 is TGTGCCAGCAGTGCCCTACTAGCGGGGGGTTATAATGAGCAGTTCTTC. Its protein product is CASSALLAGGYNEQFF.

V and J are TRBV7-9 and TRBJ2-7; possibly TRBD1 for D (8 bases). This CDR3 spans 15 amino acids. V shed 2 bases and J shed 5 bases, with 16 bases lying between them. Germline CDR1 reads SEHNR; CDR2 reads FQNEAQ (reference sequence). CDR3 DNA sequence: TGTGCCAGCAGCTTACAACAGGGGGGGCGCAACGAGCAGTACTTC. It specifies CASSLQQGGRNEQYF.

This chain's CDR3 is CASSSGPETQYF. DNA of the CDR3: TGTGCCAGTTCAAGCGGTCCGGAGACCCAGTACTTC. The chain joins TRBV7-9 to TRBJ2-5; weak D call: TRBD2 (5 bases). The CDR3 has 12 residues. Germline CDR1 and CDR2: SEHNR and FQNEAQ (reference sequence). Trimming took off 9 bases at V and 5 bases at J, with 13 bases between the two ends.

The CDR3 bases are TGTGCCAGCAGCTTTTTCAGTACACCCCTGTCCTACGAGCAGTACTTC. The encoded protein is CASSFFSTPLSYEQYF. The chain is built from TRBV7-9 and TRBJ2-7; no firm D call. Germline lookup yields CDR1 SEHNR and CDR2 FQNEAQ (reference sequence). V lost 3 bases, J lost 1 base, and 16 bases lay in between. The CDR3 spans 16 residues.

This chain connects TRBV6-5 to TRBJ1-4, with D perhaps matching TRBD1 (5 bases). This CDR3 spans 13 amino acids. Germline CDR1 is MNHEY and CDR2 is SVGAGI. The V end lost 6 bases, the J end lost 7 bases, and 12 bases lay between the germline ends. The CDR3 nucleotides read TGTGCCAGCAGCCTCCTAAGGGGTGAAAAACTGTTTTTT. As protein: CASSLLRGEKLFF.

This sequence joins TRBV10-3 and TRBJ1-1, with 8 bases that match TRBD1. Trimming cost V 10 bases and J 8 bases; bases outside gene matches: 6. This CDR3 has 11 residues. CDR1 and CDR2 (germline): ENHRY, SYGVKD. CDR3 in DNA: TGTGCCACCCAGGGACAGGAAGAAGCTTTCTTT. Amino acids: CATQGQEEAFF.

The V and J genes are TRBV7-9 and TRBJ2-1; 13 positions agree with TRBD2. The germline CDR1 and CDR2 sequences are SEHNR and FQNEAQ (reference sequence). The CDR3 has 18 residues. Trimming removed 0 bases from V and 3 bases from J; junction bases left unmatched: 5. DNA for the CDR3: TGTGCCAGCAGCTTAGCACAGGGACTAGCGGGAAGCTACAATGAGCAGTTCTTC. This codes for CASSLAQGLAGSYNEQFF.

The rearrangement uses TRBV28 and TRBJ1-5; D ambiguous. The CDR3 is 15 amino acids. Per the germline V gene, CDR1 is MDHEN and CDR2 is SYDVKM. V was shortened by 2 bases and J by 0 bases, with 8 bases between the two germline ends. CDR3 residues: CASSLIRVSNQPQHF. The CDR3 DNA follows: TGTGCCAGCAGTTTAATTCGGGTTAGCAATCAGCCCCAGCATTTT.

The chain has TRBV28 and TRBJ2-7; weak D call: TRBD2 (10 bases). V lost 5 bases to trimming and J lost 3 bases, with 29 bases between them. Germline loops: CDR1 MDHEN, CDR2 SYDVKM. The CDR3 length is 19 residues. The CDR3 spells CASSDSETGGSGRLYEQYF. The CDR3 DNA reads TGTGCCAGCAGTGACTCCGAGACAGGGGGTAGCGGGAGGCTCTACGAGCAGTACTTC.

The V and J genes are TRBV28 and TRBJ2-1; 8 nucleotides line up with TRBD1. CDR1 MDHEN and CDR2 SYDVKM come from the germline V gene. The CDR3 length is 16 residues. Unmatched junction bases numbered 10, after V lost 2 bases and J lost 7 bases. CDR3 loop: CASSLRRGTGGNEQFF. The CDR3 DNA sequence: TGTGCCAGCAGTTTACGGCGCGGGACAGGAGGGAATGAGCAGTTCTTC.

This chain links TRBV19 with TRBJ2-1; perhaps TRBD2 as D (6 bases). This CDR3 has 16 residues. Trimming shortened V by 1 base and J by 7 bases, and 17 bases separated the two germline ends. Germline CDR1 is LNHDA and CDR2 is SQIVND (reference sequence). CDR3 nucleotide sequence: TGTGCCAGTAGTATAGTAGGAGGGAGGCTAGGGAATGAGCAGTTCTTC. Translated: CASSIVGGRLGNEQFF. Full variable domain (rest looked up from reference TRBV19 and TRBJ2-1): DGGITQSPKYLFRKEGQNVTLSCEQNLNHDAMYWYRQDPGQGLRLIYYSQIVNDFQKGDIAEGYSVSREKKESFPLTVTSAQKNPTAFYLCASSIVGGRLGNEQFFGPGTRLTVL.

The chain couples TRBV9 to TRBJ1-2; unclear D gene. Per germline, CDR1 SGDLS and CDR2 YYNGEE. The CDR3 loop spans 13 amino acids. With 4 bases removed from V and 8 bases from J, the gap between germline ends came to 15 bases. DNA for the CDR3: TGTGCCAGCAGCCCCAGTGGGAGGGAGGGCTACACCTTC. As protein: CASSPSGREGYTF.

V and J are TRBV6-5 and TRBJ2-3, with D possibly TRBD2 on 5 matching bases. This CDR3 has 13 residues. V lost 6 bases and J 2 bases, leaving 9 bases between the germline ends. Per germline, CDR1 MNHEY and CDR2 SVGAGI. In DNA, the CDR3 is TGTGCCAGCAGGCCCGACTACACAGATACGCAGTATTTT. Its protein is CASRPDYTDTQYF.

The rearrangement links TRBV7-9 to TRBJ2-1, with TRBD2 matching 9 bases. There are 16 residues in the CDR3. The germline CDR1 and CDR2 sequences are SEHNR and FQNEAQ (reference sequence). The ends lost 8 bases at V and 8 bases at J; junction bases unmatched: 16. DNA for the CDR3: TGTGCCAGCCCCGGGTCAGAGCGGGAGGTCGGCTATGAGCAGTTCTTC. It translates to CASPGSEREVGYEQFF. Full variable domain (remainder filled in from reference TRBV7-9 and TRBJ2-1): DTGVSQNPRHKITKRGQNVTFRCDPISEHNRLYWYRQTLGQGPEFLTYFQNEAQLEKSRLLSDRFSAERPKGSFSTLEIQRTEQGDSAMYLCASPGSEREVGYEQFFGPGTRLTVL.

The rearrangement uses TRBV6-4 and TRBJ2-1; 12 bases are a match to TRBD2. The CDR3 runs 15 residues. V trimming: 5 bases; J trimming: 7 bases; junction bases outside the gene matches: 6. The germline V gene has CDR1 MRHNA and CDR2 SNTAGT. The CDR3 region is CASSKLAGGLNEQFF. The CDR3 coding sequence is TGTGCCAGCAGTAAGCTAGCGGGAGGGCTTAATGAGCAGTTCTTC.

This clone was picked up one time. This sequence joins TRBV7-9 and TRBJ1-4; D gene unclear. The V gene lost 4 bases and the J gene lost 4 bases, with 16 bases spanning the gap. Germline CDR1 SEHNR, CDR2 FQNEAQ (reference sequence). CDR3 length equals 16 residues. The CDR3 reads CASSSFPEAGNEKLFF. In DNA, the CDR3 is TGTGCCAGCAGCTCCTTTCCCGAGGCGGGTAATGAAAAACTGTTTTTT.

This chain uses TRBV18 with TRBJ2-1; a weak D match, TRBD2 (5 bases). Trimming cost V 2 bases and J 2 bases, with 13 bases left between them. CDR1 and CDR2 from the germline V gene are KGHSH and LQKENI. The CDR3 runs 16 residues. Written as DNA, the CDR3 is TGTGCCAGCTCACCATTGTCGGGGTCGGCCTACAATGAGCAGTTCTTC. Translating gives CASSPLSGSAYNEQFF.

The rearrangement links TRBV14 to TRBJ1-2, with 7 bases aligning to TRBD1. V shed 1 base, J shed 1 base, and the junction held 3 bases outside the gene matches. Germline CDR1 is SGHDN and CDR2 is FVKESK. The CDR3 loop spans 15 amino acids. CDR3 sequence (DNA): TGTGCCAGCAGCCAAGCAGGGGGTTTTAACTATGGCTACACCTTC. It specifies CASSQAGGFNYGYTF.